Sequencing of this T cell receptor (beta chain) was carried out in a study of graft-versus-host responses after intestinal transplantation. The V segment lost 5 bases and the J segment 5 bases; nucleotides outside the gene matches: 9. CDR1 SEHNR and CDR2 FQNEAQ come from the germline V gene (reference sequence). The CDR3 spans 14 residues. The table came from immunoSEQ multiplex PCR; TCRdb's copy has only in-frame clones and leaves some out. The profile shows about 29,000 clones, 87% of them singletons. This sample comprised PBMCs, obtained 450 to 480 days after intestinal transplantation. The receptor comes from a human patient who received an intestinal transplant, so some T cells may come from the graft donor. V gene TRBV7-9 combines with J gene TRBJ2-7; 7 positions match TRBD1. The CDR3 DNA reads TGTGCCAGCAGCCCAAAAGGGGGCCAGGACGAGCAGTACTTC. It encodes CASSPKGGQDEQYF.